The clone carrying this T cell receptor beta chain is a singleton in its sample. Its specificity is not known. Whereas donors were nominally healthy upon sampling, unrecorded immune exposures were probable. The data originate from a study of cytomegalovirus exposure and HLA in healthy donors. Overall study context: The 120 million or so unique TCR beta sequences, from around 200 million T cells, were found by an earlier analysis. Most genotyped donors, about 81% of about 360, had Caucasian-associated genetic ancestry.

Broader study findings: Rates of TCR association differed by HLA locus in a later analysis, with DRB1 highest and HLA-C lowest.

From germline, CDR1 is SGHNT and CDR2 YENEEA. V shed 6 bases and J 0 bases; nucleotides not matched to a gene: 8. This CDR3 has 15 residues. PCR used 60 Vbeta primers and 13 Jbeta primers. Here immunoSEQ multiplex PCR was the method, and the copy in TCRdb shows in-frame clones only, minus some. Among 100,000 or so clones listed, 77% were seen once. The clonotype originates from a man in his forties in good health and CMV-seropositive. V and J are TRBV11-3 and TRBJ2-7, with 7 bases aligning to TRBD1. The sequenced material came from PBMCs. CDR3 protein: CASRSGQRSSYEQYF. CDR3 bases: TGTGCCAGCAGATCGGGACAGAGGAGCTCCTACGAGCAGTACTTC.